This is a list of T cell receptor beta chains from one sample in a study of identical twins. One entry per CDR3 protein, called by TCRdb with MiXCR from the 5' RACE reads. This table has 690,000 or so distinct CDR3 sequences, over 8.5% appearing once. These data also formed part of another study, on yellow fever vaccine responses in identical twins.

Sample: PBMCs. These receptors all stem from a woman aged 18 to 35 in good health. CDR3s include the opening cysteine and the closing phenylalanine or tryptophan. A D gene is named only where the DNA matches it firmly. A clone size is listed for some rows: how often the clone was seen (once, few, many), or a class if it is expanded.

clone_size	d_call	v_call	j_call	cdr3_aa	cdr3_nt
many	.	TRBV7-2	TRBJ1-1	CASSPPGNTEAFF	TGTGCCAGCAGCCCCCCGGGGAACACTGAAGCTTTCTTT
few	.	TRBV5-1	TRBJ2-3	CASSHPSDTQYF	TGCGCCAGCAGCCATCCGTCAGATACGCAGTATTTT
few	.	TRBV3-1	TRBJ1-2	CASSQDPGEPWYGYTF	TGTGCCAGCAGCCAAGATCCCGGGGAGCCTTGGTATGGCTACACCTTC
.	TRBD1	TRBV15	TRBJ2-7	CATSSLQGYEQYF	TGTGCCACCAGCAGCTTACAGGGGTACGAGCAGTACTTC
.	.	TRBV4-3	TRBJ2-1	CASSQARLSYNEQFF	TGCGCCAGCAGCCAAGCGAGACTCTCCTACAATGAGCAGTTCTTC
few	.	TRBV5-1	TRBJ2-4	CASSSSSMAKNIQYF	TGCGCCAGCAGCTCCTCCTCAATGGCCAAAAACATTCAGTACTTC
few	.	TRBV19	TRBJ1-5	CASKRGLASNQPQHF	TGTGCCAGTAAGCGAGGATTGGCGAGCAATCAGCCCCAGCATTTT
many	.	TRBV27	TRBJ2-5	CASSLLGLGQETQYF	TGTGCCAGCAGTTTATTGGGGCTCGGCCAAGAGACCCAGTACTTC
.	TRBD1	TRBV11-2	TRBJ2-2	CASSRDRVNTGELFF	TGTGCCAGCAGCCGGGACAGGGTTAACACCGGGGAGCTGTTTTTT
.	.	TRBV28	TRBJ2-1	CASSPDPSQFF	TGTGCCAGCAGCCCGGACCCTTCTCAGTTCTTC
many	TRBD1	TRBV12-3/TRBV12-4	TRBJ1-2	CASSRQGRDGYTF	TGTGCCAGCAGTAGACAGGGCCGTGATGGCTACACCTTC
many	.	TRBV10-3	TRBJ2-1	CAITSEGQNEQFF	TGTGCCATAACTTCGGAGGGCCAAAATGAGCAGTTCTTC
many	TRBD2	TRBV5-1	TRBJ2-1	CASSRGRGGPYEQFF	TGCGCCAGCAGCCGGGGGCGGGGGGGCCCCTATGAGCAGTTCTTC
few	.	TRBV27	TRBJ2-1	CASSLLSGVLSYNEQFF	TGTGCCAGCAGTTTATTGTCGGGGGTCCTCTCCTACAATGAGCAGTTCTTC
few	TRBD1	TRBV9	TRBJ1-2	CASSVAKGQGDNGYTF	TGTGCCAGCAGCGTAGCTAAGGGACAGGGGGATAATGGCTACACCTTC
.	.	TRBV5-1	TRBJ2-3	CASSPAGGGTDTQYF	TGCGCCAGCAGCCCAGCGGGTGGGGGCACAGATACGCAGTATTTT
.	.	TRBV19	TRBJ1-5	CASCARDGGQPQHF	TGTGCCAGTTGTGCCCGGGACGGAGGTCAGCCCCAGCATTTT
few	.	TRBV27	TRBJ2-4	CASSSLDRYIQYF	TGTGCCAGCAGTTCCCTAGACAGATACATTCAGTACTTC
.	.	TRBV20-1	TRBJ2-7	CSYRGRNSYEQYF	TGCAGTTACCGAGGACGCAACTCCTACGAGCAGTACTTC
few	TRBD1	TRBV7-7	TRBJ2-3	CASSLGDRFTDTQYF	TGTGCTAGCAGCTTAGGGGACAGATTCACAGATACGCAGTATTTT
many	TRBD2	TRBV7-8	TRBJ2-7	CASSLPGGGRTYEQYF	TGTGCCAGCAGCTTGCCGGGGGGAGGAAGAACCTACGAGCAGTACTTC
.	.	TRBV6-4	TRBJ2-1	CASSDWHPGGSNEQFF	TGTGCCAGCAGTGACTGGCATCCCGGAGGCTCCAATGAGCAGTTCTTC
.	TRBD2	TRBV20-1	TRBJ2-7	CSAWTSGSYEQYF	TGCAGTGCTTGGACTAGCGGGAGTTACGAGCAGTACTTC
many	TRBD2	TRBV29-1	TRBJ2-3	CSVEIIRLAGVGDTQYF	TGCAGCGTTGAAATTATTCGACTAGCGGGGGTGGGAGATACGCAGTATTTT
.	.	TRBV7-9	TRBJ2-7	CASSLAQGRVYEQYF	TGTGCCAGCAGCTTAGCCCAGGGCAGGGTCTACGAGCAGTACTTC
few	.	TRBV5-1	TRBJ2-7	CASGPGGIAYEQYF	TGCGCCAGTGGCCCGGGCGGCATCGCCTACGAGCAGTACTTC
many	.	TRBV5-1	TRBJ1-1	CASRMGLAEAFF	TGCGCCAGCAGAATGGGCTTAGCTGAAGCTTTCTTT
.	.	TRBV4-3	TRBJ2-7	CASSQAQGGLWEQYF	TGCGCCAGCAGCCAAGCACAGGGGGGACTATGGGAGCAGTACTTC
.	TRBD2	TRBV4-1	TRBJ2-7	CASSQAGGVEQYF	TGCGCCAGCAGCCAAGCGGGAGGGGTCGAGCAGTACTTC
many	.	TRBV10-3	TRBJ2-3	CAISAQPQVADTQYF	TGTGCCATCAGCGCCCAACCACAAGTGGCAGATACGCAGTATTTT
few	.	TRBV4-1	TRBJ1-4	CASSQWGVGEKLFF	TGCGCCAGCAGCCAATGGGGAGTGGGGGAAAAACTGTTTTTT
many	.	TRBV7-9	TRBJ1-1	CASSLSSQGSTEAFF	TGTGCCAGCAGCTTATCTTCTCAGGGAAGTACTGAAGCTTTCTTT
few	.	TRBV7-9	TRBJ1-6	CASSPLQGYNSPLHF	TGTGCCAGCAGCCCCCTCCAGGGGTATAATTCACCCCTCCACTTT
many	.	TRBV5-6	TRBJ2-7	CASSLLSPGGHEQYF	TGTGCCAGCAGCTTGCTTAGCCCCGGCGGTCACGAGCAGTACTTC
many	.	TRBV7-9	TRBJ2-1	CASSLNPNNEQFF	TGTGCCAGCAGCTTGAATCCCAACAATGAGCAGTTCTTC
many	TRBD1	TRBV5-1	TRBJ2-7	CASSTGQVPYEQYF	TGCGCCAGCAGCACGGGACAGGTTCCCTACGAGCAGTACTTC
many	TRBD1	TRBV7-9	TRBJ2-7	CASSRAGTAYEQYF	TGTGCCAGCAGCAGAGCCGGGACAGCCTACGAGCAGTACTTC
.	.	TRBV2	TRBJ2-2	CASSKNMNTGELFF	TGTGCCAGCAGTAAAAACATGAACACCGGGGAGCTGTTTTTT
many	.	TRBV12-3/TRBV12-4	TRBJ1-2	CASSPNRVNYGYTF	TGTGCCAGCAGTCCCAACAGGGTTAACTATGGCTACACCTTC
.	.	TRBV2	TRBJ2-5	CASSLDRPGETQYF	TGTGCCAGCAGTCTCGACAGGCCGGGAGAGACCCAGTACTTC
many	.	TRBV7-9	TRBJ1-2	CASSTDSYGYTF	TGTGCCAGCAGCACGGACAGTTATGGCTACACCTTC
many	.	TRBV7-9	TRBJ2-3	CASSNSTADTQYF	TGTGCCAGCAGCAATAGCACCGCAGATACGCAGTATTTT
.	.	TRBV4-2	TRBJ2-2	CASSHPQGAGELFF	TGTGCCAGCAGCCATCCACAGGGAGCCGGGGAGCTGTTTTTT
many	.	TRBV5-6	TRBJ1-5	CASSLMMGPQHF	TGTGCCAGCAGCTTGATGATGGGGCCCCAGCATTTT
.	.	TRBV10-3	TRBJ2-6	CAISEAGAGANVLTF	TGTGCCATCAGTGAGGCCGGGGCCGGGGCCAACGTCCTGACTTTC
few	.	TRBV7-2	TRBJ2-1	CASSALVSEAYNEQFF	TGTGCCAGCAGCGCCCTGGTATCCGAGGCCTACAATGAGCAGTTCTTC
few	.	TRBV5-1	TRBJ2-5	CASGDSRYQETQYF	TGCGCCAGCGGGGACTCACGGTACCAAGAGACCCAGTACTTC
.	.	TRBV7-8	TRBJ1-6	CASSPVRGLGSPLHF	TGTGCCAGCAGCCCTGTGCGGGGTTTGGGTTCACCCCTCCACTTT
.	TRBD2	TRBV2	TRBJ2-1	CASTEKGTRLGNEQFF	TGTGCCAGCACCGAAAAGGGGACTAGGCTCGGCAATGAGCAGTTCTTC
few	TRBD1	TRBV20-1	TRBJ2-3	CSATGQGPDTQYF	TGCAGTGCTACGGGACAGGGGCCTGATACGCAGTATTTT
.	.	TRBV6-5	TRBJ1-2	CASSYRHYSNYGYTF	TGTGCCAGCAGTTATAGACATTACTCTAACTATGGCTACACCTTC
.	.	TRBV5-4	TRBJ2-1	CASSMGSNSFNEQFF	TGTGCCAGCAGCATGGGGAGCAACTCTTTCAATGAGCAGTTCTTC
.	.	TRBV13	TRBJ1-2	CASSPRGGTNYGYTF	TGTGCCAGCAGCCCACGGGGAGGGACTAACTATGGCTACACCTTC
.	.	TRBV6-1	TRBJ2-5	CASFGTGPETQYF	TGTGCCAGCTTCGGGACGGGGCCGGAGACCCAGTACTTC
many	.	TRBV29-1	TRBJ2-3	CSVEGSGGTDTQYF	TGCAGCGTTGAAGGCTCAGGAGGCACAGATACGCAGTATTTT
.	TRBD2	TRBV3-1	TRBJ2-1	CASSKSGTTINEQFF	TGTGCCAGCAGCAAATCCGGGACTACCATCAATGAGCAGTTCTTC
few	TRBD1	TRBV7-9	TRBJ2-1	CASSPLGAGGYNEQFF	TGTGCCAGCAGCCCCCTCGGGGCAGGGGGCTACAATGAGCAGTTCTTC
few	TRBD2	TRBV20-1	TRBJ2-7	CSASREGDLLWVYELYF	TGCAGTGCTAGCCGGGAGGGGGACCTCCTGTGGGTCTACGAGCTGTACTTC
.	TRBD2	TRBV6-2/TRBV6-3	TRBJ2-1	CATQMGGSYNEQFF	TGTGCCACCCAGATGGGGGGGTCCTACAATGAGCAGTTCTTC
.	TRBD1	TRBV11-2	TRBJ2-1	CASSLSPQGAYNEQFF	TGTGCCAGCAGCTTATCGCCGCAGGGGGCCTACAATGAGCAGTTCTTC